What follows describes a single T cell receptor (beta chain). Its target is unknown. This entry comes from a study of cytomegalovirus exposure and HLA in healthy donors. Study observations and caveats: The study reported that TCR beta sequences accurately predicted HLA-A and HLA-B alleles in most subjects. Cytomegalovirus-associated status was assigned to more than 150 TCR beta chains.

Healthy bone marrow donors made up the donors. The study sampled nominally healthy donors, though unrecorded immune exposures were likely. Researchers ran the PCR with 60 Vbeta and 13 Jbeta primers. Method: immunoSEQ multiplex PCR; TCRdb's copy keeps in-frame clones and lacks some. The sample records roughly 120,000 clones, about 70% being singletons. V gave up 3 bases and J gave up 4 bases, with 12 bases separating them. Per germline, CDR1 SNHLY and CDR2 FYNNEI. There are 14 residues in the CDR3. The V gene is TRBV2, the J gene TRBJ1-2, with D possibly matching TRBD1 (6 bases). The TCR sequence derives from a man aged 25-40 years in good health and CMV-seropositive. Sample: PBMCs. CDR3 coding DNA: TGTGCCAGCAGTGAGGGTAGGACAGCCTATGGCTACACCTTC. It specifies CASSEGRTAYGYTF.